This T cell receptor beta chain was captured by sequencing in a study of T cell responses to AZD1222 COVID-19 vaccine. CDR3 length: 13 residues. CDR1 and CDR2 (germline): SGHDT, YYEEEE. Trimming left V 2 bases short and J 5 bases short, with 10 bases between. Clones were sequenced by immunoSEQ multiplex PCR, and TCRdb holds only the in-frame ones, with some missing. This sample has about 84,000 clones, with roughly 89% found just once. This clone has a handful of counts. Antigen: not known. Whole-study findings and limits: Every sample of the repertoires postdated the peak T cell response. Vaccination with two AZD1222 doses was followed by a rise in Spike-specific TCR breadth and depth. Possibly, clonal diversity was underestimated; donors were largely white British and included more females.

Specimen: peripheral blood, collected 28 days after the second AZD1222 dose. The chain carries TRBV5-6 and TRBJ1-1; D unresolved. The sequence was collected from an adult who received the AZD1222 COVID-19 vaccine. Written as DNA, the CDR3 is TGTGCCAGCAGCTTTCACGCGGGGACTGAAGCTTTCTTT. It yields the protein CASSFHAGTEAFF.